These 13 T cell receptor beta chains came from one sample sequenced in a study of brain T cells in children with intractable seizures. This table comes from immunoSEQ multiplex PCR, and its TCRdb copy is limited to in-frame clones, with some not included. The repertoire holds fewer than 150,000 clones, with approximately 94% as singletons. The source material was peripheral blood, sampled at surgery. These receptors originate from a boy younger than two with hemimegalencephaly and intractable seizures.

The chain uses TRBV19 and TRBJ1-5; D remains ambiguous. Germline CDR1 is LNHDA and CDR2 is SQIVND (reference sequence). V shed 2 bases and J shed 7 bases, with 6 bases lying between them. CDR3 size: 12 residues. The CDR3 spells CASSISLQPQHF. In DNA, the CDR3 is TGTGCCAGTAGTATAAGTCTGCAGCCCCAGCATTTT.

This sequence joins TRBV14 and TRBJ2-1; D ambiguous. V dropped 1 base and J dropped 2 bases, with 12 bases sitting between them. CDR1 SGHDN and CDR2 FVKESK come from the germline V gene. CDR3 length equals 16 residues. Here the CDR3 DNA reads TGTGCCAGCAGCCAAGTTCGGCCCCCCCCCTACAATGAGCAGTTCTTC. Amino acids: CASSQVRPPPYNEQFF.

The rearrangement uses TRBV30 and TRBJ2-7; the match to TRBD2 covers 7 bases. With V trimmed by 2 bases and J by 5 bases, 12 bases remained unmatched. There are 15 residues in the CDR3. Germline lookup yields CDR1 GTSNPN and CDR2 SVGIG (reference sequence). The CDR3 is CAWSKGLAEFHEQYF. CDR3 DNA sequence: TGTGCCTGGAGTAAAGGGCTAGCGGAGTTCCACGAGCAGTACTTC.

DNA for the CDR3: TGTGCCAGCAGCCTTGTGAGCGGGAGCTACGAGCAGTACTTC. Residues: CASSLVSGSYEQYF. The rearrangement joins TRBV4-2 to TRBJ2-7; 8 bases align to TRBD2. The V gene's germline CDR1 is LGHNA and CDR2 YNFKEQ. The CDR3 has 14 amino acids. V was clipped by 4 bases and J by 3 bases; unmatched bases: 5.

This rearrangement joins TRBV24-1 to TRBJ1-2; D not certain. Between the trimmed V and J ends, which lost 2 bases and 4 bases, there was a span of 4 bases. This CDR3 is 12 amino acids long. Germline V gene sequence: CDR1 KGHDR, CDR2 SFDVKD. This chain's CDR3 is CATSDWGYGYTF. CDR3 nucleotide sequence: TGTGCCACCAGTGATTGGGGCTATGGCTACACCTTC.

The chain couples TRBV7-2 to TRBJ2-3, with D possibly being TRBD1 (5 bases). CDR1 and CDR2 from the germline V gene are SGHTA and FQGNSA. The CDR3 runs 14 residues. V dropped 4 bases and J dropped 2 bases, with 10 bases sitting between them. CDR3 DNA sequence: TGTGCCAGCAGCTCTCCAGGGTTCACAGATACGCAGTATTTT. It codes for CASSSPGFTDTQYF.

The gene calls are TRBV6-5 and TRBJ1-1; D gene unclear. The CDR3 runs to 13 residues. V lost 0 bases to trimming and J lost 5 bases, with 7 bases between them. Germline V gene sequence: CDR1 MNHEY, CDR2 SVGAGI. CDR3 DNA: TGTGCCAGCAGTTACTCCGGGGAGACTGAAGCTTTCTTT. Its translation is CASSYSGETEAFF.

The chain is built from TRBV5-1 and TRBJ2-7, with 11 bases lining up with TRBD2. After removal of 5 bases from V and 4 bases from J, the junction contained 5 bases not matched to a gene. The germline CDR1 and CDR2 sequences are SGHRS and YFSETQ. The CDR3 contains 14 residues. This chain's CDR3 is CASRRLAGSYEQYF. The CDR3 bases are TGCGCCAGCAGAAGACTAGCGGGGTCTTACGAGCAGTACTTC.

V usage is TRBV11-2 and J usage is TRBJ2-1; 10 bases agree with TRBD1. Unmatched junction bases numbered 0, after V lost 1 base and J lost 0 bases. The CDR3 covers 16 residues. Germline CDR1 is SGHAT and CDR2 is FQNNGV. The CDR3 sequence is CASSLGTGGSYNEQFF. For the CDR3, the DNA is TGTGCCAGCAGCTTAGGGACAGGGGGCTCCTACAATGAGCAGTTCTTC. The entire variable domain, with the rest obtained from reference TRBV11-2 and TRBJ2-1, is as follows: EAGVAQSPRYKIIEKRQSVAFWCNPISGHATLYWYQQILGQGPKLLIQFQNNGVVDDSQLPKDRFSAERLKGVDSTLKIQPAKLEDSAVYLCASSLGTGGSYNEQFFGPGTRLTVL.

The gene calls are TRBV4-1 and TRBJ2-7; D unresolved. This CDR3 has 16 amino acids. CDR1 and CDR2 (germline): MGHRA, YSYEKL. The V and J ends lost 1 base and 0 bases respectively, with 13 bases between them. The CDR3 region has the DNA TGCGCCAGCAGCCAAGGCCGGCCCAGGCCCTCCTACGAGCAGTACTTC. This codes for CASSQGRPRPSYEQYF.

The genes are TRBV5-1 and TRBJ2-5; TRBD2 agrees at 11 bases. Germline V lookup: CDR1 SGHRS, CDR2 YFSETQ. The ends lost 5 bases at V and 0 bases at J; junction bases unmatched: 0. CDR3 length: 14 amino acids. The CDR3 spells CASSSGRDQETQYF. The CDR3 DNA reads TGCGCCAGCAGTAGCGGGAGGGACCAAGAGACCCAGTACTTC.

This chain joins TRBV6-5 and TRBJ1-5; D not resolved. This CDR3 spans 12 amino acids. The germline gives CDR1 MNHEY, CDR2 SVGAGI. V was shortened by 2 bases and J by 9 bases, with 8 bases between the two germline ends. In nucleotides, the CDR3 is TGTGCCAGCAGTTACCCGAATTTGCCCCAGCATTTT. It specifies CASSYPNLPQHF.

The chain joins TRBV29-1 to TRBJ2-7; D gene unclear. Germline-derived CDR1 and CDR2 are SQVTM and ANQGSEA. The CDR3 extends over 13 amino acids. Trimming cost V 0 bases and J 0 bases, with 6 bases left between them. Here the CDR3 reads CSVEDWPSYEQYF. DNA of the CDR3: TGCAGCGTTGAAGATTGGCCCTCCTACGAGCAGTACTTC.